This TCR beta chain was sequenced in a study of identical twins. Trimming took 0 bases from V and 7 from J, leaving 5 bases between them. Germline V gene lookup returns CDR1 SGDLS and CDR2 YYNGEE. CDR3 length equals 13 residues. Unique molecular identifiers were in the cDNA, with template-switch universal primer binding. TCRdb re-called the 5' RACE reads through MiXCR, storing one row per CDR3 protein. The data hold 500,000 or so distinct CDR3 sequences, with approximately 22% observed a single time. This clonotype was recorded a few times. This same sample was also taken into another study, of T cells expressing NK-cell markers. That paper adds: In five or six donors, dominant NKG2C+ clonotypes were about 1.0-7.5% of CD8+ T cells. There were a few donors in whom these clonotypes also led the CD3+CD56-NKG2C+ fraction.

This chain connects TRBV9 to TRBJ1-6; D ambiguous. The specimen was CD4+ T cells sorted from blood. This receptor was taken from a woman younger than 30 in good health. The CDR3, as DNA: TGTGCCAGCAGCGTAGTGACCAATTCACCCCTCCACTTT. It yields the protein CASSVVTNSPLHF.